The clone carrying this T cell receptor (beta chain) was detected many times. Its antigen is currently unknown. These data belong to a study of T-cell memory formation after mild COVID-19. Looking at the study overall: Each donor largely had its own TCR clusters. Findings and limits, study-wide: Mainly in CM and EM were contracting CD4+ clones; CD8+ were in EMRA.

It was 5'RACE with constant-segment primers that produced the TCR alpha and TCR beta cDNA libraries, which carried sample barcodes and UMIs. Using its own MiXCR run on the 5' RACE reads, TCRdb lists one record per CDR3 protein. The table records 350,000 to 500,000 distinct CDR3 sequences, over 15% of them present only once. The CDR3 length is 12 residues. Between the trimmed V and J ends, which lost 5 bases and 1 base, there was a span of 5 bases. The V gene's germline CDR1 is MDHEN and CDR2 SYDVKM. This TCR came from a man in his late teens or twenties who had mild COVID-19 (a few samples of this study predate the infection). Cell type and time point are not known. This chain links TRBV28 with TRBJ1-1; D gene ambiguous. The sample was PBMCs or a T cell subset sorted from them (not recorded which). CDR3 residues: CASSTENTEAFF. CDR3 in DNA: TGTGCCAGCAGTACAGAGAACACTGAAGCTTTCTTT.